The 7 T cell receptor beta chains reported below all come from one sample, sequenced in a study of shared clonotypes between healthy human individuals. Naive CD8 cells, CD45RO-negative and positively selected for CCR7, excluded terminally differentiated effector memory CD45RA+ cells. The assay was immunoSEQ multiplex PCR, and TCRdb's table has in-frame clones only and misses some. The repertoire holds under 700,000 clones, with roughly 95% as singletons. Specimen: naive CD8+ T cells sorted from blood. Source of these receptors: a woman in her thirties in good health.

This sequence joins TRBV10-3 and TRBJ2-1; 13 nucleotides line up with TRBD2. In germline, CDR1 is ENHRY, CDR2 SYGVKD. The CDR3 spans 16 residues. V lost 11 bases to trimming and J lost 0 bases; unmatched junction nucleotides: 7. The CDR3 sequence is CASGTSGVSSYNEQFF. The CDR3 DNA is TGTGCCTCCGGGACTAGCGGGGTCTCCTCCTACAATGAGCAGTTCTTC.

The chain recombines TRBV28 with TRBJ2-7; 10 bases map to TRBD1. Germline CDR1 reads MDHEN; CDR2 reads SYDVKM. The CDR3 has 15 residues. J gave up 7 bases and V 3 bases, and 9 bases lay outside the gene matches. The CDR3 nucleotides read TGTGCCAGCAGTTTGCCCGGGACAGGGGTTTGGGAGCAGTACTTC. Translation: CASSLPGTGVWEQYF.

The chain is built from TRBV9 and TRBJ2-2, with a possible D match to TRBD2 (6 bases). The CDR3 totals 16 residues. V lost 4 bases and J lost 3, with 16 bases in between. Germline assignment: CDR1 SGDLS and CDR2 YYNGEE. The CDR3 sequence is CASSPMTRRYTGELFF. CDR3 nucleotide sequence: TGTGCCAGCAGCCCCATGACTAGGAGGTACACCGGGGAGCTGTTTTTT.

The chain joins TRBV7-9 to TRBJ1-4; D is ambiguous. Trimming took 5 bases from V and 6 from J, leaving 7 bases between them. CDR3 length: 12 residues. Germline lookup yields CDR1 SEHNR and CDR2 FQNEAQ (reference sequence). In nucleotides, the CDR3 is TGTGCCAGCAGCCCGGACGATGAAAAACTGTTTTTT. It translates to CASSPDDEKLFF.

The chain joins TRBV9 to TRBJ2-1; D is possibly TRBD2 (5 bases). The CDR3 consists of 15 residues. CDR1 is SGDLS and CDR2 is YYNGEE in the germline V gene. The V end was cut by 3 bases, the J end by 6 bases, with 16 bases between. CDR3 nucleotides: TGTGCCAGCAGCGAGCTAGCTCAGCTTACCAATGAGCAGTTCTTC. It encodes CASSELAQLTNEQFF.

V is TRBV29-1 and J is TRBJ2-7; a possible D gene is TRBD2 (7 bases). The CDR3 is 12 residues long. CDR1 is SQVTM and CDR2 is ANQGSEA in the germline V gene. V was shortened by 7 bases and J by 3 bases, with 13 bases between the two germline ends. The CDR3 DNA is TGCAGCGCCGAGGGGGGGCACTACGAGCAGTACTTC. It translates to CSAEGGHYEQYF.

This chain joins TRBV7-8 and TRBJ2-7, with a possible D match to TRBD2 (6 bases). The germline V gene encodes CDR1 SGHVS and CDR2 FQNEAQ. The CDR3 runs 16 residues. V was shortened by 1 base and J by 1 base, with 14 bases between the two germline ends. The CDR3 DNA reads as TGTGCCAGCAGCTTAGGGCGTAGCGGCCCGTCCTACGAGCAGTACTTC. This gives the protein CASSLGRSGPSYEQYF.